This TCR beta chain was retrieved from a study of Ad26.COV2.S vaccination and SARS-CoV-2 variants. Across the whole study: As a participant in COV1001, the donor was in the Ad26.COV2.S trial arm. Study-wide results and limits: Reports say spike-specific CD8+ and CD4+ T cell responses covered substantial breadth after vaccination.

Treatment reported: 15 to 20 received Ad26.COV2.S at low or high dose, single or two shots; 5 received placebo; per-sample allocation not given. Day 63 after the first vaccine or placebo injection was the time point for sampling. Based in Boston, the donor was an adult of 18-55 years. This vaccine is an Ad26 vector that expresses the Wuhan-strain SARS-CoV-2 spike. V dropped 3 bases and J dropped 4; count of bases not matched to a gene: 5. Germline CDR1 reads KGHSH; CDR2 reads LQKENI. CDR3 length: 15 residues. Libraries were prepared by immunoSEQ multiplex PCR; TCRdb keeps only in-frame clonotypes and omits some of them. The sample has about 350,000 clones; 75% to 90% are singletons. Regarding this clone: Its antigen is unidentified.

The sample here was peripheral blood, taken in a trial of Ad26.COV2.S vaccine versus placebo. The clonotype comes from a person between 18 and 60 years old who received the Ad26.COV2.S COVID-19 vaccine or a placebo. The V and J genes are TRBV18 and TRBJ2-1; 8 bases map to TRBD1. CDR3 in amino acids: CASSPGQETYNEQFF. The CDR3 coding sequence is TGTGCCAGCTCACCGGGACAGGAGACTTACAATGAGCAGTTCTTC.